One sample yielded the 27 T cell receptor beta chains listed below, sequenced in a study of T cell changes during pregnancy in multiple sclerosis. The repertoire was sequenced with immunoSEQ multiplex PCR; TCRdb's copy has only in-frame clones and lacks some. The data show tens of thousands of clones, roughly 92% seen once. Sequenced here: CD4+ T cells from peripheral blood mononuclear cells, sampled before pregnancy. All receptors derive from a female donor with multiple sclerosis, enrolled in a pregnancy study.

The chain employs TRBV12-5 and TRBJ2-7; D is uncertain. Germline V CDR1 and CDR2: LGHNT, FRNRAP. The V and J ends lost 0 bases and 2 bases respectively, with 14 bases between them. The CDR3 contains 16 residues. The CDR3 reads CASGLVQTDRTYEQYF. The CDR3 bases are TGTGCTAGTGGTTTGGTACAAACAGATAGAACCTACGAGCAGTACTTC.

The chain links TRBV5-1 to TRBJ2-7; 12 bases line up with TRBD2. V dropped 4 bases and J dropped 2; count of bases not matched to a gene: 7. The CDR3 runs to 16 residues. CDR1 is SGHRS, CDR2 YFSETQ, per germline. The CDR3 region is CASSPGLAGPTYEQYF. In DNA, the CDR3 is TGCGCCAGCAGCCCGGGACTAGCGGGTCCTACCTACGAGCAGTACTTC.

V usage is TRBV11-3 and J usage is TRBJ1-1, with D possibly matching TRBD1 (5 bases). The germline CDR1 and CDR2 sequences are SGHNT and YENEEA. Trimming stripped 1 base from V and 0 bases from J, with 9 bases between. The CDR3 is made up of 15 amino acids. The CDR3 sequence: CASSLGGAVNTEAFF. The CDR3 nucleotides read TGTGCCAGCAGCTTAGGCGGGGCAGTGAACACTGAAGCTTTCTTT. The complete variable domain, with remaining parts taken from reference TRBV11-3 and TRBJ1-1, reads EAGVVQSPRYKIIEKKQPVAFWCNPISGHNTLYWYLQNLGQGPELLIRYENEEAVDDSQLPKDRFSAERLKGVDSTLKIQPAELGDSAVYLCASSLGGAVNTEAFFGQGTRLTVV.

V is TRBV5-1 and J is TRBJ1-2; 12 bases agree with TRBD1. Trimming at V came to 2 bases and at J to 8 bases, leaving 13 bases not matched to a gene. The CDR3 extends over 17 amino acids. The germline CDR1 and CDR2 sequences are SGHRS and YFSETQ. CDR3: CASSLQPGQGASGGYTF. The CDR3 DNA follows: TGCGCCAGCAGCTTACAGCCGGGACAGGGGGCTTCTGGGGGCTACACCTTC.

The chain is built from TRBV11-1 and TRBJ1-2; D not certain. From germline, CDR1 is SGHAT and CDR2 FQDESV (reference sequence). The CDR3 length is 13 residues. V shed 1 base and J shed 2 bases, with 5 bases lying between them. This CDR3 reads CASSLDRNYGYTF. The CDR3 region has the DNA TGTGCCAGCAGCTTAGACAGAAACTATGGCTACACCTTC.

This clone has a single count. This chain links TRBV5-1 with TRBJ2-7; weak D call: TRBD1 (6 bases). Germline CDR1 SGHRS, CDR2 YFSETQ. The CDR3 length is 17 residues. With 4 bases removed from V and 2 bases from J, the gap between germline ends came to 22 bases. CDR3 in amino acids: CASSLGTYRVGAYEQYF. DNA for the CDR3: TGCGCCAGCAGCCTGGGGACATACAGGGTAGGGGCCTACGAGCAGTACTTC.

The V call is TRBV10-3, the J call TRBJ1-1, with unresolved D. The germline V gene has CDR1 ENHRY and CDR2 SYGVKD. V lost 2 bases and J 10 bases, leaving 8 bases between the germline ends. This CDR3 is 11 amino acids long. The chain's CDR3 is CAISEAGGAFF. The CDR3 DNA follows: TGTGCCATCAGTGAGGCGGGAGGAGCTTTCTTT.

The chain recombines TRBV5-1 with TRBJ1-2, with TRBD1 matching over 12 bases. The CDR3 contains 18 residues. Losses at the gene ends were 1 base for V and 3 bases for J; bases not matched to a gene: 10. Germline-derived CDR1 and CDR2 are SGHRS and YFSETQ. The CDR3 reads CASSLWGQGAPGDYGYTF. In DNA, the CDR3 is TGCGCCAGCAGCTTGTGGGGACAGGGGGCGCCGGGGGACTATGGCTACACCTTC.

The V gene is TRBV7-2, the J gene TRBJ2-1, with 13 bases fitting TRBD2. The V gene's germline CDR1 is SGHTA and CDR2 FQGNSA. CDR3 length: 17 amino acids. V lost 1 base, J lost 6 bases, and 6 bases stayed unmatched. CDR3 coding DNA: TGTGCCAGCAGCTTAGGTGCCGGACTAGCGGGAGTCAATGAGCAGTTCTTC. This gives the protein CASSLGAGLAGVNEQFF.

V is TRBV27 and J is TRBJ2-2; 11 bases agree with TRBD2. Per the germline V gene, CDR1 is MNHEY and CDR2 is SMNVEV (reference sequence). Germline trimming cut 4 bases from V and 6 bases from J; bases unmatched to any gene: 1. This CDR3 comprises 14 residues. CDR3 bases: TGTGCCAGCAGTTCGGGACTAGCGGCCGGGGAGCTGTTTTTT. Its translation is CASSSGLAAGELFF.

This chain connects TRBV6-5 to TRBJ1-5; D is unclear. Trimming stripped 5 bases from V and 0 bases from J, with 8 bases between. Germline assignment: CDR1 MNHEY and CDR2 SVGAGI. The CDR3 totals 14 residues. The CDR3 DNA follows: TGTGCCAGCAGTGAAGAGAATAGCAATCAGCCCCAGCATTTT. This codes for CASSEENSNQPQHF.

The chain uses TRBV5-1 and TRBJ2-3; 8 bases are shared with TRBD1. Germline lookup yields CDR1 SGHRS and CDR2 YFSETQ. This CDR3 region has 14 residues. J gave up 4 bases and V 6 bases, and 7 bases lay outside the gene matches. The CDR3 is CASNQGAGADTQYF. CDR3 DNA sequence: TGCGCCAGCAATCAGGGGGCGGGTGCAGATACGCAGTATTTT. Looking up the rest from reference TRBV5-1 and TRBJ2-3 gives the full variable domain: KAGVTQTPRYLIKTRGQQVTLSCSPISGHRSVSWYQQTPGQGLQFLFEYFSETQRNKGNFPGRFSGRQFSNSRSEMNVSTLELGDSALYLCASNQGAGADTQYFGPGTRLTVL.

The chain joins TRBV5-4 to TRBJ2-7; D might be TRBD1 (7 bases). The CDR3 extends over 17 amino acids. V lost 2 bases and J lost 4, with 22 bases in between. CDR1 is SGHNT and CDR2 is YYREEE in the germline V gene (reference sequence). In DNA form, the CDR3 reads TGTGCCAGCAGCTTTGGAGGGGGCGCAGCGTGGGGTTACGAGCAGTACTTC. It codes for CASSFGGGAAWGYEQYF.

The CDR3 spells CASSLRRVLPEQYF. CDR3 coding DNA: TGTGCCAGCAGTTTACGCAGGGTTCTTCCCGAGCAGTACTTC. V and J are TRBV27 and TRBJ2-7; D perhaps matches TRBD1 (5 bases). With 2 bases removed from V and 6 bases from J, the gap between germline ends came to 14 bases. The CDR3 length is 14 residues. The V gene's germline CDR1 is MNHEY and CDR2 SMNVEV (reference sequence).

The V and J genes are TRBV9 and TRBJ2-2; D may be TRBD2 (5 bases). V was cut by 4 bases and J by 7 bases, with 23 bases left in between. In germline, CDR1 is SGDLS, CDR2 YYNGEE. The CDR3 runs to 17 residues. The CDR3 sequence: CASSLRTSGSGIGELFF. CDR3 in DNA: TGTGCCAGCAGCCTTCGAACGAGTGGGAGCGGCATCGGGGAGCTGTTTTTT.

This sequence joins TRBV9 and TRBJ2-7; a weak D match, TRBD2 (5 bases). CDR1 SGDLS and CDR2 YYNGEE come from the germline V gene. The CDR3 contains 12 residues. V lost 3 bases and J lost 3, with 7 bases in between. The CDR3: CASSGGDYEQYF. The CDR3, as DNA: TGTGCCAGCAGCGGGGGAGACTACGAGCAGTACTTC. Full variable domain (remainder filled in from reference TRBV9 and TRBJ2-7): DSGVTQTPKHLITATGQRVTLRCSPRSGDLSVYWYQQSLDQGLQFLIQYYNGEERAKGNILERFSAQQFPDLHSELNLSSLELGDSALYFCASSGGDYEQYFGPGTRLTVT.

The V gene is TRBV5-5, the J gene TRBJ1-1; no clear D gene. Germline CDR1 and CDR2: SGHKS and YYEKEE (reference sequence). With 1 base removed from V and 2 bases from J, the gap between germline ends came to 9 bases. This CDR3 contains 14 residues. The CDR3 DNA is TGTGCCAGCAGCTTGTCTTATGGCAACACTGAAGCTTTCTTT. It specifies CASSLSYGNTEAFF.

The chain carries TRBV2 and TRBJ1-2; 9 bases are shared with TRBD1. The CDR3 consists of 15 residues. V was clipped by 8 bases and J by 8 bases; unmatched bases: 15. Germline CDR1 is SNHLY and CDR2 is FYNNEI. CDR3 sequence reads: CASYLLTGGIDGYTF. As DNA, the CDR3 is TGTGCCAGCTACCTACTGACAGGGGGTATAGACGGCTACACCTTC.

The genes are TRBV4-1 and TRBJ2-2; D is uncertain. CDR1 is MGHRA, CDR2 YSYEKL, per germline. The CDR3 runs 17 residues. V was pared by 0 bases and J by 0 bases, with 11 bases between. The CDR3 DNA follows: TGCGCCAGCAGCCAAGATATCGGTGGAGCGAACACCGGGGAGCTGTTTTTT. Translating gives CASSQDIGGANTGELFF.

The chain combines TRBV19 with TRBJ1-3, with D perhaps matching TRBD1 (6 bases). V was shortened by 7 bases and J by 4 bases, with 17 bases between the two germline ends. CDR1 LNHDA and CDR2 SQIVND come from the germline V gene (reference sequence). The CDR3 loop spans 15 amino acids. CDR3 residues: CASTPGAANGNTIYF. In DNA, the CDR3 is TGTGCCAGTACCCCAGGGGCAGCAAACGGAAACACCATATATTTT.

This clone was picked up a small number of times. The chain links TRBV5-4 to TRBJ1-1; D is unresolved. There are 13 residues in the CDR3. V lost 1 base, J lost 3 bases, and 7 bases lay in between. In germline, CDR1 is SGHNT, CDR2 YYREEE (reference sequence). CDR3 DNA sequence: TGTGCCAGCAGCTTGAGAGTAGACACTGAAGCTTTCTTT. Translated, it gives CASSLRVDTEAFF.

The V call is TRBV6-5, the J call TRBJ2-5; possibly TRBD1 for D (6 bases). Trimming stripped 0 bases from V and 4 bases from J, with 12 bases between. This CDR3 has 15 amino acids. Germline V lookup: CDR1 MNHEY, CDR2 SVGAGI. The CDR3, as DNA: TGTGCCAGCAGTTACTCGACTACAGGGCTAGAGACCCAGTACTTC. Its protein is CASSYSTTGLETQYF.

This sequence joins TRBV2 and TRBJ2-5, with 9 bases matching TRBD2. This CDR3 is built from 17 residues. J gave up 4 bases and V 4 bases, and 13 bases lay outside the gene matches. The germline V gene has CDR1 SNHLY and CDR2 FYNNEI. CDR3 sequence reads: CASSVGGLAGKGETQYF. The CDR3 DNA reads as TGTGCCAGCAGTGTCGGTGGGCTAGCGGGAAAAGGAGAGACCCAGTACTTC.

This sequence joins TRBV6-5 and TRBJ2-5; possibly TRBD1 for D (5 bases). V dropped 3 bases and J dropped 3 bases, with 14 bases sitting between them. The CDR3 runs to 15 residues. The V gene's germline CDR1 is MNHEY and CDR2 SVGAGI. CDR3 nucleotides: TGTGCCAGCAGTTATGGGGCGTGGGGCAAAGAGACCCAGTACTTC. Protein: CASSYGAWGKETQYF.

The V gene is TRBV6-1, the J gene TRBJ2-7, with 8 bases fitting TRBD1. Germline-derived CDR1 and CDR2 are MNHNS and SASEGT. The CDR3 runs 14 residues. With V trimmed by 6 bases and J by 6 bases, 10 bases remained unmatched. This CDR3 reads CASSFDRGLGEQYF. The CDR3 DNA follows: TGTGCCAGCAGCTTTGACAGGGGCTTGGGCGAGCAGTACTTC.

The chain is built from TRBV2 and TRBJ2-7; tentatively, D is TRBD1 (5 bases). Trimming shortened V by 6 bases and J by 4 bases, and 19 bases separated the two germline ends. Germline lookup yields CDR1 SNHLY and CDR2 FYNNEI. This CDR3 contains 15 residues. The CDR3 nucleotides read TGTGCCAGCAGAGCCGAGGCAGGGATATCGTACGAGCAGTACTTC. Its translation is CASRAEAGISYEQYF.

The chain is built from TRBV11-2 and TRBJ2-5; 8 bases are shared with TRBD2. CDR1 is SGHAT, CDR2 FQNNGV, per germline. The CDR3 consists of 14 residues. The trim removed 2 bases at V and 5 bases at J, leaving 4 bases unmatched. For the CDR3, the DNA is TGTGCCAGCAGCTTATCGGCGGGGGGCGAGACCCAGTACTTC. Amino acid sequence: CASSLSAGGETQYF.